This T cell receptor beta chain was captured in a study of cytomegalovirus exposure and HLA in healthy donors. CDR3 size: 12 residues. Looked up from germline, CDR1 is SGDLS and CDR2 is YYNGEE. V lost 7 bases, J lost 8 bases, and 16 bases lay in between. The PCR made use of 60 Vbeta and 13 Jbeta primers. Assay used: immunoSEQ multiplex PCR; TCRdb lists only in-frame clones, some missing. The sample has almost 200,000 clones, roughly 83% seen once; the top ten hold 0.35% to 0.5%. The gene calls are TRBV9 and TRBJ2-7; possibly TRBD1 for D (6 bases). The TCR comes from a male donor in good health and CMV-seropositive. Sequenced sample: PBMCs. CDR3 nucleotides: TGTGCCAGCCCCGGGACATGCCTGAAGCAGTACTTC. It encodes CASPGTCLKQYF.